This record looks at one TCR beta chain sequence and its context. It has no known antigen specificity. Base qualities are not provided; no much larger clone lies one nucleotide away. The data were obtained in a study of CD8 T cells in Susac syndrome (dated by TCRdb to the late 2010s). Concerning the study at large: Among the sequenced Susac syndrome patients, about 6 had clinically active disease and about eight were in clinical remission. At blood withdrawal, Susac syndrome patients were either therapy-naive, taking corticosteroids (in some cases with IVIg as well), or taking IVIg alone. Whether CD8+ T cell activation and differentiation in Susac syndrome was antigen driven was tested using repertoire sequencing. CD8+ T cell repertoire clonality was compared between some 12 healthy donors, approximately 14 Susac syndrome patients and around 15 multiple sclerosis patients. Overall study results and their limits: The TCR sequencing and HLA analysis was acknowledged to have included a relatively small number of individuals. Sixteen and five Susac-specific public clones were found in the total CD8+ and CD8+ TEMRA repertoires, respectively. Clonal expansion was seen in Susac syndrome CD8+ repertoires, peaking in CD8+ TEMRA cells and being greater in clinically active patients than in remitting ones.

RNA was extracted using the RNeasy kit, and about 0.5 to 1 ug of the RNA was reverse transcribed with random hexamers. The immunoSEQ multiplex PCR assay, which covers 54 Vbeta and 13 Jbeta segments, was used to amplify TCR beta CDR3 regions. Bias from PCR amplification was corrected by using a synthetic template baseline for primer optimization and for computational correction. As for the original processing: Reads were annotated to V, D and J genes according to IMGT and were analyzed with immunoSEQ Analyzer, with only productive sequences retained. Clonality was computed as one minus Shannon entropy normalized by log2 of the number of productive unique sequences. For each patient and control, public and private clones were evaluated within the 100 most prevalent clones. Susac-specific clones were defined as absent from healthy and MS cohorts, 850 to 1,300 published viral clones and other ImmuneACCESS disease sequences. In TCRdb, the public reads were trimmed at Q25 with fastp and aligned with MiXCR, with productive beta chains retained. One record per CDR3 amino acid sequence lists the most common genes and DNA. These V and J calls are TCRdb output, not the study's own analysis. The sample table holds 95,000 to 150,000 distinct CDR3 sequences, of which 90% to 95% were seen once. The ten largest clones capture less than 0.3% of the sample.

Peripheral blood CD8+ and CD4+ T cells from healthy donors, Susac syndrome patients and multiple sclerosis patients were profiled using high-throughput TCR beta sequencing. The Susac syndrome patients fulfilled recently defined diagnostic criteria for definite or probable disease. CD8+ TEMRA cells were enriched by FACS, while bulk CD8+ and CD4+ T cells were purified by magnetic negative isolation. Blood was drawn into EDTA tubes, processed within 24 hours, and PBMCs were isolated by density gradient centrifugation. PBMCs intended for TCR sequencing were frozen in liquid nitrogen and were later thawed in a 37 degrees C water bath. The sorted or isolated CD4+, CD8+ and CD8+ TEMRA cells had a purity of 90% or higher. Trimming costs V 4 bases and J 4 bases, and their ends lie 15 bases apart. The germline V gene (reference sequence) yields DFQATT for CDR1 and SNEGSKA for CDR2. Its CDR3 holds 14 amino acids, cysteine through phenylalanine. Only CDR3 DNA is held: 42 bases, read in frame from base 1.

The sequenced sample was CD8+ T cells from PBMCs. The rearrangement combines TRBV20-1 with TRBJ2-3; the D region possibly corresponds to TRBD2 (6 bases align). The receptor's source is a human donor with Susac syndrome. The nucleotide sequence reads TGCAGTGCTATGGTGGCGGGGATCGCAGATACGCAGTATTTT. Its protein product is CSAMVAGIADTQYF.